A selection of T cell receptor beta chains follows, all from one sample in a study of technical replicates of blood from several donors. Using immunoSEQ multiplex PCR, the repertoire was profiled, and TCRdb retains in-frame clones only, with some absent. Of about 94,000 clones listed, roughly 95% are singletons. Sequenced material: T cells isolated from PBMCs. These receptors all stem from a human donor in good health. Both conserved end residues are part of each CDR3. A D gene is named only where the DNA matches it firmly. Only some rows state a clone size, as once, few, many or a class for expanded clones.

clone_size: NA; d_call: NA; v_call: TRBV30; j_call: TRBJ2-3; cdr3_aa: CAWSAGHLTDTQYF; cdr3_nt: TGTGCCTGGAGTGCAGGGCACCTCACAGATACGCAGTATTTT
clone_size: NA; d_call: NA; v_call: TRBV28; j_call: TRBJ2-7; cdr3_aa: CASSLAGSLTYEQYF; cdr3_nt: TGTGCCAGCAGTTTAGCGGGGTCTTTAACCTACGAGCAGTACTTC
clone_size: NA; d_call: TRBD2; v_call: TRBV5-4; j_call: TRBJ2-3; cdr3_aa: CASSGAGTSGTDTQYF; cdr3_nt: TGTGCCAGCAGCGGAGCAGGGACTAGCGGCACAGATACGCAGTATTTT
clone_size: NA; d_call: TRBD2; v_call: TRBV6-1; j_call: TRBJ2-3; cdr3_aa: CASSATGTSGRGTDTQYF; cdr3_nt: TGTGCCAGCAGTGCTACCGGGACTAGCGGGAGGGGCACAGATACGCAGTATTTT
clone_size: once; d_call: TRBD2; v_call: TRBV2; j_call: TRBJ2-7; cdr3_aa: CASSEGVAGGDEQYF; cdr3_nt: TGTGCCAGCAGTGAGGGGGTTGCGGGGGGCGACGAGCAGTACTTC
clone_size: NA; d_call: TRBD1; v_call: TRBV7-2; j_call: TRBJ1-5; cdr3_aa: CASSLVTTGAGQPQHF; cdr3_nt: TGTGCCAGCAGCTTAGTTACGACAGGGGCAGGACAGCCCCAGCATTTT
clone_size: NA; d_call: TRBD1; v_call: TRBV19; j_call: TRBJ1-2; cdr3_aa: CASSIGTGEGDGYTF; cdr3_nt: TGTGCCAGTAGTATCGGGACAGGGGAAGGAGATGGCTACACCTTC
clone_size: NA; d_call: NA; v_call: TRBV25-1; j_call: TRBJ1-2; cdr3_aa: CASSEPPGGYTF; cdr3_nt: TGTGCCAGCAGTGAACCCCCCGGGGGCTACACCTTC
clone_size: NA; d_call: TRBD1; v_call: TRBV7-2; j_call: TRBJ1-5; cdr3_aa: CASSYRTGGNQPQHF; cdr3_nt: TGTGCCAGCAGCTATAGGACAGGGGGCAATCAGCCCCAGCATTTT
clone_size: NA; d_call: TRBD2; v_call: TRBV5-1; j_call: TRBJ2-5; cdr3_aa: CASSFKEREIMETQYF; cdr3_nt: TGCGCCAGCAGCTTTAAGGAGCGGGAGATTATGGAGACCCAGTACTTC
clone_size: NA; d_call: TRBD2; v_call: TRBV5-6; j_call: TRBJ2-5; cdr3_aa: CASSLGGLAVVETQYF; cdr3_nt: TGTGCCAGCAGCTTGGGAGGACTAGCGGTTGTCGAGACCCAGTACTTC